This record concerns one TCR beta chain sequence. Its specificity is unknown. The entry originates in a study of cytomegalovirus exposure and HLA in healthy donors. Study overall: Genotyping of about 400 donors showed that over 65% belonged to the Caucasian-associated ancestry cluster. Study conclusions and caveats: Testing in vitro showed a few CMV-associated chains specific for CMV antigens.

Healthy bone marrow donors formed the donor group. Germline V gene lookup returns CDR1 SGHTA and CDR2 FQGTGA. V was shortened by 2 bases and J by 0 bases, with 17 bases between the two germline ends. CDR3 size: 18 residues. Researchers ran the PCR with 60 Vbeta and 13 Jbeta primers. This table comes from immunoSEQ multiplex PCR, and its TCRdb copy is limited to in-frame clones, with some not included. Of about 110,000 clones listed, around 85% are singletons. Sequences were obtained from PBMCs. This chain connects TRBV7-3 to TRBJ1-3; TRBD1 might be the D (6 bases). The sequence was obtained from a man aged 55-75 years in good health and CMV-seronegative. The DNA for the CDR3 is TGTGCCAGCAGCTTATGGACTTCAGACAGGAACTCTGGAAACACCATATATTTT. Translated, it gives CASSLWTSDRNSGNTIYF. Together with reference TRBV7-3 and TRBJ1-3, the CDR3 gives the full variable domain: GAGVSQTPSNKVTEKGKYVELRCDPISGHTALYWYRQSLGQGPEFLIYFQGTGAADDSGLPNDRFFAVRPEGSVSTLKIQRTERGDSAVYLCASSLWTSDRNSGNTIYFGEGSWLTVV.